This T cell receptor beta chain emerged from a study of T cells in Graves' hyperthyroidism and ophthalmopathy. Clinical symptoms, serum thyroxine and TRAb, thyroid ultrasound and orbital computed tomography together formed the diagnostic basis. This clonotype occurred a few times. A much larger clone is a single base away; this may be a read error. TCR beta CDR3 regions were amplified from RNA transcripts. Initially, a first-round RT-PCR of the TCR CDR3 employed the HTBI primer set. Each CDR3 protein is one row after TCRdb ran MiXCR on the multiplex PCR reads. The table has 390,000 or so distinct CDR3 sequences, around 15% seen once. This receptor was taken from a man aged 18-30 years with Graves' ophthalmopathy. The sequencing input was blood.

The CDR3 region is CASSVYRTQYF. The CDR3 DNA reads TGTGCCAGCAGTGTCTACCGGACCCAGTACTTC. V usage is TRBV2 and J usage is TRBJ2-5; no reliable D call. The CDR3 is made up of 11 amino acids. V was pared by 4 bases and J by 7 bases, with 7 bases between. Per germline, CDR1 SNHLY and CDR2 FYNNEI.